This entry features one T cell receptor beta chain sequence. Antigen specificity is unknown. This sample is drawn from a study of response to subunit inactivated influenza vaccine. From the RT-PCR reads, TCRdb called clonotypes with MiXCR, one entry per CDR3 protein. The table shows more than 600,000 distinct CDR3 sequences, with roughly 20% occurring only once. General study results and limits: The authors proposed limited new T cell recruitment per seasonal influenza vaccination.

The germline V gene has CDR1 LGHNA and CDR2 YSLEER. The V and J ends lost 5 bases and 0 bases respectively, with 5 bases between them. This CDR3 region has 14 residues. This clonotype was obtained from a man aged 45-65 years who received an inactivated influenza vaccine. The chain combines TRBV4-3 with TRBJ1-6; D is uncertain. Material: PBMCs from blood, obtained 4 to 6 days after vaccination. CDR3 sequence: CASSVSSYNSPLHF. CDR3 DNA: TGCGCCAGCAGCGTGAGCTCCTATAATTCACCCCTCCACTTT.